The present T cell receptor beta chain was sequenced within a study of blood T cells in healthy people across ages. This clonotype occurred a few times. It was with a sample-barcoded 5' primer and a J-beta primer mix that a second PCR of about 6 to 12 cycles was run. TCRdb redid the calling of the 5' RACE reads with MiXCR, one entry per CDR3 protein. The sample lists fewer than 800,000 distinct CDR3 sequences; 20% to 25% were seen once. The CDR3 contains 14 residues. CDR1 SGDLS and CDR2 YYNGEE come from the germline V gene. The same sample was also used in a study of T cells of mothers and their children. That report adds: Several children and their three healthy Caucasian mothers were the donors. Overlap measured in related mother-child pairs was slightly, non-significantly higher than in unrelated pairs.

The sequence was obtained from a boy aged 5 to 17 in good health. The chain combines TRBV9 with TRBJ2-5; no firm D call. The J call may be mistaken, given a closer DNA end match to TRBJ2-1. Sequenced: blood. The CDR3 DNA sequence: TGTGCCAGCAGCGTAGTGGGTAGCTACAATGAGCAGTTCTTC. Encoded protein: CASSVVGSYNEQFF.